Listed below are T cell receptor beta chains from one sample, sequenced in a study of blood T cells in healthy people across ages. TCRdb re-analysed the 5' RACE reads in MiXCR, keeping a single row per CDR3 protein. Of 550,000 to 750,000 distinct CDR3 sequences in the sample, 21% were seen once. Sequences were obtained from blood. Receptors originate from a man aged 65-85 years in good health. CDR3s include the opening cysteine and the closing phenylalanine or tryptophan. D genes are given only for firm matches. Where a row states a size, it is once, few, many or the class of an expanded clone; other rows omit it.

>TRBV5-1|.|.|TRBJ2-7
CASRMGVLAYEQYF
TGCGCCAGCAGAATGGGTGTTTTAGCCTACGAGCAGTACTTC
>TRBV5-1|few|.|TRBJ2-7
CASSLAAGSGTYEQYF
TGCGCCAGCAGCTTGGCGGCGGGTAGCGGAACCTACGAGCAGTACTTC
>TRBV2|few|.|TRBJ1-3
CASSEVPRSSGNTIYF
TGTGCCAGCAGTGAAGTTCCCAGAAGCTCTGGAAACACCATATATTTT
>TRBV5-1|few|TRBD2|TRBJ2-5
CASSSTLAGGETQYF
TGCGCCAGCAGCTCCACACTAGCGGGAGGAGAGACCCAGTACTTC
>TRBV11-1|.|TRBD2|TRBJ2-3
CASSLASPAGGADTQYF
TGTGCCAGCAGCTTAGCGTCCCCAGCGGGGGGCGCAGATACGCAGTATTTT
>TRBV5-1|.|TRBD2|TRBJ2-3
CASSLGLAGGPWSTDTQYF
TGCGCCAGCAGCCTCGGACTAGCGGGAGGGCCGTGGAGCACAGATACGCAGTATTTT
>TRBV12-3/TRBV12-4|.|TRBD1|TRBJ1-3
CASRSTGIHTIYF
TGTGCCAGCAGGTCGACAGGGATACACACCATATATTTT
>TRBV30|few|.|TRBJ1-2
CVWSGQNYGYTF
TGTGTCTGGAGTGGACAGAACTATGGCTACACCTTC
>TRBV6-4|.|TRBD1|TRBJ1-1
CASSLGGQYMNTEAFF
TGTGCCAGCAGTCTAGGGGGACAGTACATGAACACTGAAGCTTTCTTT
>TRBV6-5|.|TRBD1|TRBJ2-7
CASSYSTDRGAYEQYF
TGTGCCAGCAGTTACTCAACGGACAGGGGGGCATACGAGCAGTACTTC
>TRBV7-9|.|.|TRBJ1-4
CASSRGEATNEKLFF
TGTGCCAGCAGCCGGGGTGAGGCAACTAATGAAAAACTGTTTTTT
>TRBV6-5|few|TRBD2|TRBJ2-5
CASSYSSPSGETQYF
TGTGCCAGCAGTTACTCCTCGCCTAGCGGGGAGACCCAGTACTTC
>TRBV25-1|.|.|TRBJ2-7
CASSASGGEQYF
TGTGCCAGCAGTGCTTCCGGAGGCGAGCAGTACTTC
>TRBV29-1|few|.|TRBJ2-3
CSITIDTQYF
TGCAGCATTACTATAGATACGCAGTATTTT
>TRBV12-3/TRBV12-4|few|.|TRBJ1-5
CASSFVGPQHF
TGTGCCAGCAGTTTCGTCGGGCCCCAGCATTTT
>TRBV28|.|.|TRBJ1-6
CASSSEKGYNSPLHF
TGTGCCAGCAGTAGCGAGAAGGGGTATAATTCACCCCTCCACTTT
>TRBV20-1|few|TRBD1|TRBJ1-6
CSARTSGTGLNSPLHF
TGCAGTGCTAGAACCTCGGGGACAGGCCTTAATTCCCCCCTCCACTTT
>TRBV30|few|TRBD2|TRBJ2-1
CARSGGSSYNEQFF
TGTGCCCGGAGCGGGGGAAGCTCCTACAATGAGCAGTTCTTC
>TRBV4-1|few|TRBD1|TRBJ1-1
CASGGRGQRFTEAFF
TGCGCCAGCGGTGGCAGGGGGCAACGGTTTACTGAAGCTTTCTTT
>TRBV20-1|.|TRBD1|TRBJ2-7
CSASRTGFSYEQYF
TGCAGTGCTAGTAGGACAGGTTTCTCCTACGAGCAGTACTTC
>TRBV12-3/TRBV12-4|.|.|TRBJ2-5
CASSLDVGIQETQYF
TGTGCCAGCAGTTTAGATGTCGGCATACAAGAGACCCAGTACTTC
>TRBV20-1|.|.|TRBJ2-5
CSARWGDKGETQYF
TGCAGTGCTAGATGGGGAGATAAGGGAGAGACCCAGTACTTC
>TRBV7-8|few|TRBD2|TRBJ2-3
CASSSRLAGVDTQYF
TGTGCCAGCAGCTCCCGACTAGCGGGAGTTGATACGCAGTATTTT
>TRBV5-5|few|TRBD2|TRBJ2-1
CASSLLGGEYNEQFF
TGTGCCAGCAGCTTGTTGGGAGGGGAGTACAATGAGCAGTTCTTC
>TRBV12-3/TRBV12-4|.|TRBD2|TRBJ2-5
CANSFGLAETQYF
TGTGCCAACAGTTTCGGACTAGCCGAGACCCAGTACTTC
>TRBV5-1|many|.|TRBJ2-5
CASSEQGTETQYF
TGCGCCAGCAGCGAGCAGGGGACGGAGACCCAGTACTTC
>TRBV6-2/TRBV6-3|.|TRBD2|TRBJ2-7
CASGGLVEQYF
TGTGCCAGCGGGGGACTAGTCGAGCAGTACTTC
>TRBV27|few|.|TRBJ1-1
CASSFSTGYTEAFF
TGTGCCAGCAGTTTCTCTACAGGGTACACTGAAGCTTTCTTT
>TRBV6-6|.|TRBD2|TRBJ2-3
CASSYSGGMGTQYF
TGTGCCAGCAGTTACTCGGGGGGGATGGGTACGCAGTATTTT
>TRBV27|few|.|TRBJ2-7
CASSPSLAGGGEQYF
TGTGCCAGCAGCCCTAGTTTGGCAGGGGGAGGCGAGCAGTACTTC
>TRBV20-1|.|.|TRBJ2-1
CSARDPPRNEQFF
TGCAGTGCTAGAGATCCCCCCCGCAATGAGCAGTTCTTC
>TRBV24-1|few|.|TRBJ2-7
CATSDPPSGAGQYF
TGTGCCACCAGTGACCCCCCCAGCGGAGCGGGGCAGTACTTC
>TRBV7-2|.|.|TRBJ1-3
CASSLERVGNRNTIYF
TGTGCCAGCAGCTTAGAGAGGGTCGGCAATAGAAACACCATATATTTT
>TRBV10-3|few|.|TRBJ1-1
CAISDSVNTEAFF
TGTGCCATCAGTGACTCGGTGAACACTGAAGCTTTCTTT
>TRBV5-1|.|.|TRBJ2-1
CASGGGFSEQFF
TGCGCCAGCGGAGGGGGGTTCAGTGAGCAGTTCTTC
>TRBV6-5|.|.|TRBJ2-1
CASKTTEVSVQFF
TGTGCCAGCAAGACGACGGAGGTGAGCGTGCAGTTCTTC
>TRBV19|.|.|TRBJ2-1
CASSLNSEQFF
TGTGCCAGTAGTTTAAATAGTGAGCAGTTCTTC
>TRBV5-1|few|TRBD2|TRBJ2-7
CASSMGTSGTYEQYF
TGCGCCAGCAGCATGGGGACTAGCGGGACTTACGAGCAGTACTTC
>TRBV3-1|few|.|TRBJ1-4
CASSLGRKGNEKLFF
TGTGCCAGCAGCCTCGGACGGAAAGGGAATGAAAAACTGTTTTTT
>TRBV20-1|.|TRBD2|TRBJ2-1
CSAQRQGLAGHEQFF
TGCAGTGCGCAAAGGCAAGGACTAGCGGGACATGAGCAGTTCTTC
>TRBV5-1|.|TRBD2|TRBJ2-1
CASSRGLAVSYNEQFF
TGCGCCAGCAGCCGGGGACTAGCGGTCTCCTACAATGAGCAGTTCTTC
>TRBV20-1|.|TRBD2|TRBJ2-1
CSAMPRLAGIEQFF
TGCAGCGCCATGCCGCGGCTAGCGGGTATTGAGCAGTTCTTC
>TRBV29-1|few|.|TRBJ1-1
CSVGRGGPGAFF
TGCAGCGTTGGCCGTGGGGGGCCCGGGGCTTTCTTT
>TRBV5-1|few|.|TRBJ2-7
CASSLGRANEQYF
TGCGCCAGCAGCTTAGGCAGGGCGAACGAGCAGTACTTC
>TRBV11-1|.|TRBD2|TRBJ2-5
CASSPTSLRETQYF
TGTGCCAGCAGCCCGACTAGCCTCCGAGAGACCCAGTACTTC
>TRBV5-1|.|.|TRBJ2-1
CASSLVSDYNEQFF
TGCGCCAGCAGCTTGGTTAGCGACTACAATGAGCAGTTCTTC
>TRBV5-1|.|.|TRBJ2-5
CASSLSGTETQYF
TGCGCCAGCAGCTTGTCCGGGACGGAGACCCAGTACTTC
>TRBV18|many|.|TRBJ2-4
CASSPPSSLAKNIQYF
TGTGCCAGCTCACCACCGTCCTCACTAGCCAAAAACATTCAGTACTTC
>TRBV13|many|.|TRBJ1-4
CASSSDPNEKLFF
TGTGCCAGCAGCTCGGATCCTAATGAGAAACTGTTTTTT
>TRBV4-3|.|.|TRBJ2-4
CASSQGSGAAKNIQYF
TGCGCCAGCAGCCAAGGCTCAGGGGCGGCCAAAAACATTCAGTACTTC
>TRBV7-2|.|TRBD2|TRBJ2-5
CASSRLAGSETQYF
TGTGCCAGCAGTCGACTAGCGGGATCTGAGACCCAGTACTTC
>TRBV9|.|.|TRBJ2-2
CASSVDDPGTSLDTGELFF
TGTGCCAGCAGCGTTGATGATCCAGGGACAAGTCTAGACACCGGGGAGCTGTTTTTT
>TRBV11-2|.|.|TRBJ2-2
CASSLGTMNTGELFF
TGTGCCAGCAGCTTGGGCACAATGAACACCGGGGAGCTGTTTTTT
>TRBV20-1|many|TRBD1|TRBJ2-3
CSASGDREADTQYF
TGCAGTGCTAGCGGGGACAGGGAAGCGGATACGCAGTATTTT
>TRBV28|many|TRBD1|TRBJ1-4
CASSFPGTGANEKLFF
TGTGCCAGCAGTTTTCCCGGGACAGGGGCTAATGAAAAACTGTTTTTT
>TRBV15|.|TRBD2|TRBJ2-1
CATSREGLAVSNEQFF
TGTGCCACCAGCAGAGAAGGGCTAGCGGTATCAAATGAGCAGTTCTTC
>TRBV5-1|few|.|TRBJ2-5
CASSQDGRTQETQYF
TGCGCCAGCAGCCAAGACGGACGCACCCAAGAGACCCAGTACTTC
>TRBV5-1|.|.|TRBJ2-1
CASSMGLGVGDEQFF
TGCGCCAGCAGCATGGGACTGGGAGTCGGCGATGAGCAGTTCTTC
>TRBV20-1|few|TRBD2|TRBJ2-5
CSARDRLAGWETQYF
TGCAGTGCTAGAGATAGGCTAGCGGGATGGGAGACCCAGTACTTC
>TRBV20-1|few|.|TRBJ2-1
CSAPSGGGYNEQFF
TGCAGTGCGCCTTCTGGCGGAGGGTACAATGAGCAGTTCTTC